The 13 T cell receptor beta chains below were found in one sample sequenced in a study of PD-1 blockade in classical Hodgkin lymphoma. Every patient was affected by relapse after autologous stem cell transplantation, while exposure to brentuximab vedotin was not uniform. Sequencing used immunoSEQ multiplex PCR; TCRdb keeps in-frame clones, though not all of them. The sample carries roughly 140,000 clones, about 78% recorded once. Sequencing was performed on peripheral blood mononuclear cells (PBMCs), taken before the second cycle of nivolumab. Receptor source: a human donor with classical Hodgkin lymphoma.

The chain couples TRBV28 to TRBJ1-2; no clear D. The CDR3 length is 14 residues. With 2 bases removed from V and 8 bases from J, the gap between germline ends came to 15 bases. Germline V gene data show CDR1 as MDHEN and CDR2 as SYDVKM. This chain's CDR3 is CASSLLSPSRGYTF. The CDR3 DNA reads TGTGCCAGCAGTTTACTGTCGCCTAGTAGAGGCTACACCTTC.

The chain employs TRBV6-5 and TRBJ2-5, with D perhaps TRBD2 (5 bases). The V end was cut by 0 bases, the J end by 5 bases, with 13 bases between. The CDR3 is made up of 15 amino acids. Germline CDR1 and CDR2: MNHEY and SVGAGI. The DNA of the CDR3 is TGTGCCAGCAGTTACTCGATCCGGGGTAGGGAGACCCAGTACTTC. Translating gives CASSYSIRGRETQYF.

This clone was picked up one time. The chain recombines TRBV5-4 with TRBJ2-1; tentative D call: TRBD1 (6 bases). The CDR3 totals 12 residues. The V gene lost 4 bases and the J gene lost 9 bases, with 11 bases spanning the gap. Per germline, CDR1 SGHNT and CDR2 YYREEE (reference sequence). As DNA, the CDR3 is TGTGCCAGCAGCCTTACAGGGACTGAGCAGTTCTTC. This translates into CASSLTGTEQFF.

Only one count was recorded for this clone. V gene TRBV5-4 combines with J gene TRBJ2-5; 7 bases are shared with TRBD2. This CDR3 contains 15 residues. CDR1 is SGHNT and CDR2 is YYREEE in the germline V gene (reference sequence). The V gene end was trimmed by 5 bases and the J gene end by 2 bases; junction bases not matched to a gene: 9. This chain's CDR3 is CASRPGGGQQETQYF. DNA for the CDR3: TGTGCCAGCAGACCCGGCGGGGGTCAACAAGAGACCCAGTACTTC.

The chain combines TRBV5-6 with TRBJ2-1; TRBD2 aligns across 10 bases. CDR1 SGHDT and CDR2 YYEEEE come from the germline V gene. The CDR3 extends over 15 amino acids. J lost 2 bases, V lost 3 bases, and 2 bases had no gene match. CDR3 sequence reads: CASSSLAGAYNEQFF. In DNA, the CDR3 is TGTGCCAGCAGCTCTCTAGCGGGAGCCTACAATGAGCAGTTCTTC. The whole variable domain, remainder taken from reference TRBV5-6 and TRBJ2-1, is DAGVTQSPTHLIKTRGQQVTLRCSPKSGHDTVSWYQQALGQGPQFIFQYYEEEERQRGNFPDRFSGHQFPNYSSELNVNALLLGDSALYLCASSSLAGAYNEQFFGPGTRLTVL.

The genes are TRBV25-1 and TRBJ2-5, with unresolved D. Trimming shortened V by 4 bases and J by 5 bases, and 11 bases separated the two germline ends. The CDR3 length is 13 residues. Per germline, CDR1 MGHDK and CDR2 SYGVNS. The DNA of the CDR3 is TGTGCCAGCAGTGTCAACCCTGCGGAGACCCAGTACTTC. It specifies CASSVNPAETQYF.

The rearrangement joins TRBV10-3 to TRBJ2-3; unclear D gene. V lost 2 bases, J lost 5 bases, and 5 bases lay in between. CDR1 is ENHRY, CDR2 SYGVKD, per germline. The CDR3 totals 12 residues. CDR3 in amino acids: CAISERLDTQYF. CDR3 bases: TGTGCCATCAGTGAGAGGTTAGATACGCAGTATTTT.

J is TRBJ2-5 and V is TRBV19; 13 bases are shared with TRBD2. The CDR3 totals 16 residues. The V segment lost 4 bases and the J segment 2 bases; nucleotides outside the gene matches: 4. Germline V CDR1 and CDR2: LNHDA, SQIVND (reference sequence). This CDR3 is CASSRTSGSVQETQYF. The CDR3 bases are TGTGCCAGTAGTAGGACTAGCGGGAGCGTACAAGAGACCCAGTACTTC.

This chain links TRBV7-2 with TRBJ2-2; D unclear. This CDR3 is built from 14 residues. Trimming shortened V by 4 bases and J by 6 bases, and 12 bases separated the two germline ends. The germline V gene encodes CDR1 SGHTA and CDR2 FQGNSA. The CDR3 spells CASSYRLLSGELFF. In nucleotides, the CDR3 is TGTGCCAGCAGCTACCGATTGCTTTCCGGGGAGCTGTTTTTT.

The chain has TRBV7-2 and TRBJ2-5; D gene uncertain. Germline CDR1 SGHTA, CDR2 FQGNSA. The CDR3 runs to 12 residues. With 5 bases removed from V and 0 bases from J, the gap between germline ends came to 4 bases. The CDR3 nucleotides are TGTGCCAGCAGCACGTACCAAGAGACCCAGTACTTC. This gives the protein CASSTYQETQYF.

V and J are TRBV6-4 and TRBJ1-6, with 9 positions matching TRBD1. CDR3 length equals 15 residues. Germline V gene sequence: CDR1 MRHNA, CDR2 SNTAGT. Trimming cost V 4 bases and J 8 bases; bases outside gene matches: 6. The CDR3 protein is CASSVGGQGDSPLHF. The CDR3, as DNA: TGTGCCAGCAGTGTGGGGGGACAGGGTGATTCACCCCTCCACTTT.

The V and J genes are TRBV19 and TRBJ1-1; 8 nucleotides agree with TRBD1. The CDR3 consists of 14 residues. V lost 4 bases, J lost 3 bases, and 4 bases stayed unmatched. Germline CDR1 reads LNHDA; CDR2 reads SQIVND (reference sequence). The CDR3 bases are TGTGCCAGTAGTACTCCGGGACAGGACACTGAAGCTTTCTTT. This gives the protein CASSTPGQDTEAFF.

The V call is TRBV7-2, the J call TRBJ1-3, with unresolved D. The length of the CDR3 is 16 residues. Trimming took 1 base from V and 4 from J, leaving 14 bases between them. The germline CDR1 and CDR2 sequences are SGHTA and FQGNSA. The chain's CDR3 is CASSLGGASGGNTIYF. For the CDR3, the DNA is TGTGCCAGCAGCTTAGGGGGAGCCTCTGGGGGAAACACCATATATTTT. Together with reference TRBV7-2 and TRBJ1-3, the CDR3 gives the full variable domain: GAGVSQSPSNKVTEKGKDVELRCDPISGHTALYWYRQSLGQGLEFLIYFQGNSAPDKSGLPSDRFSAERTGGSVSTLTIQRTQQEDSAVYLCASSLGGASGGNTIYFGEGSWLTVV.